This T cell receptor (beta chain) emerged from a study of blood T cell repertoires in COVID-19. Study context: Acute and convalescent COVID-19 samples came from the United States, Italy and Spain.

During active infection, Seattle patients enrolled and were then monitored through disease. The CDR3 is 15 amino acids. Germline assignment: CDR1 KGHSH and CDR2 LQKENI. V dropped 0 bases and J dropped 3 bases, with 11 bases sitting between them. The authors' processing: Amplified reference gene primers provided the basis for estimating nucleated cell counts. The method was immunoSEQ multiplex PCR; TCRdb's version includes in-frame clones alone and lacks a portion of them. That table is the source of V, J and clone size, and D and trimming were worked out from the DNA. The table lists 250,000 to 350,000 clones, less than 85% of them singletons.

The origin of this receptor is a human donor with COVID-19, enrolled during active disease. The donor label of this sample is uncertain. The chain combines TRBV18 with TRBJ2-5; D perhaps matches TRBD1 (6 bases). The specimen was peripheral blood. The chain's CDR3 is CASSPPGQGKETQYF. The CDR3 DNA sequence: TGTGCCAGCTCACCACCGGGGCAGGGGAAAGAGACCCAGTACTTC.